This T cell receptor (beta chain) emerged from a study of CD8 T cells in Susac syndrome. Random hexamers were used to reverse transcribe roughly 0.5 to 1 ug of RNA. By means of immunoSEQ multiplex PCR, TCR beta CDR3 spanning 54 Vbeta and 13 Jbeta underwent amplification. TCRdb recomputed calls from the immunoSEQ multiplex PCR reads with MiXCR, one row per CDR3 protein. The repertoire holds roughly 200,000 distinct CDR3 sequences, approximately 93% seen once, with 0.1% in the top ten. Germline loops: CDR1 DFQATT, CDR2 SNEGSKA (reference sequence). This CDR3 contains 16 residues. V dropped 1 base and J dropped 4; count of bases not matched to a gene: 9. Sequencing of TCR beta drew on CD8+ and CD4+ T cells from blood. Negative isolation was used for CD8+ and CD4+ T cells, and FACS enrichment was applied to TEMRA cells.

The V call is TRBV20-1, the J call TRBJ2-5; TRBD2 matches at 10 bases. The TCR originated in a human donor in good health. Source material: CD4+ T cells from PBMCs. CDR3 DNA: TGCAGTGCTAGAGGGGCCAGCGGGGGGGCCGGAGAGACCCAGTACTTC. Translating gives CSARGASGGAGETQYF.